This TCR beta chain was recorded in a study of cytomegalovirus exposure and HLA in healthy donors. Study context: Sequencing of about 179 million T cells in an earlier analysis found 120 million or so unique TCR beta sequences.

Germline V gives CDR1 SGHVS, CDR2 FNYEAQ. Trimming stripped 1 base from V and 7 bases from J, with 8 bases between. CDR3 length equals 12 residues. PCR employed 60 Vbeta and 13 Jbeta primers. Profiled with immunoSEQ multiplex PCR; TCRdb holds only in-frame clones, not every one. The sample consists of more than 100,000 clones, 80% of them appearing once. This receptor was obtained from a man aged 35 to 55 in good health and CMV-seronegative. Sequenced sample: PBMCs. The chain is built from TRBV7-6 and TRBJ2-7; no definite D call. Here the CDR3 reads CASSLDGREQYF. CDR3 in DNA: TGTGCCAGCAGCTTAGATGGCAGGGAGCAGTACTTC.